The rows below give T cell receptor beta chains drawn from one sample of a study of T cells in Graves' hyperthyroidism and ophthalmopathy. TCRdb ran MiXCR on the multiplex PCR reads and lists one entry per CDR3 protein. The sample comprises hundreds of thousands of distinct CDR3 sequences, 15% to 20% of which are singletons, and less than 55% rests with the top ten. Sequencing was carried out using blood. Receptor source: a man aged 40-55 years with Graves' ophthalmopathy. The CDR3 runs from the conserved cysteine through the conserved F or W. The order of the fields is V gene, J gene, D gene, clone size, CDR3 DNA, CDR3 protein. A D gene is named only where the DNA matches it firmly. Clone size is shown for a subset of rows, as once, few, many or a class of expanded clone.

V: TRBV20-1; J: TRBJ1-1; D: -; size: many; DNA: TGCAGTGCTACGCCTAGGACAGAGAACACTGAAGCTTTCTTT; CDR3: CSATPRTENTEAFF
V: TRBV28; J: TRBJ2-7; D: TRBD1; size: many; DNA: TGTGCCAGCAGTCCGGGACAGGCTAATTACGAGCAGTACTTC; CDR3: CASSPGQANYEQYF
V: TRBV11-2; J: TRBJ2-5; D: -; size: many; DNA: TGTGCCAGCAGCCCCGCCCCGGGAGAGACCCAGTACTTC; CDR3: CASSPAPGETQYF
V: TRBV6-1; J: TRBJ1-5; D: -; size: -; DNA: TGTGCCAGCATCAGGGCCCGAGGAATAAATCAGCCCCAGCATTTT; CDR3: CASIRARGINQPQHF
V: TRBV4-2; J: TRBJ1-1; D: TRBD1; size: many; DNA: TGTGCCAGCAGCCAAGGGACAGGAGGCAACACTGAAGCTTTCTTT; CDR3: CASSQGTGGNTEAFF
V: TRBV7-9; J: TRBJ2-7; D: -; size: few; DNA: TGTGCCAGCAGCCCCGGGACTTCCAGGGAGCAGTACTTC; CDR3: CASSPGTSREQYF
V: TRBV19; J: TRBJ2-2; D: -; size: -; DNA: TGTGCCACCCTAGGGGCGCCGGGGCTGTTTTTT; CDR3: CATLGAPGLFF
V: TRBV20-1; J: TRBJ2-1; D: -; size: many; DNA: TGCAGTGCTATAAGAGGGAGCAATGAGCAGTTCTTC; CDR3: CSAIRGSNEQFF
V: TRBV2; J: TRBJ2-2; D: -; size: many; DNA: TGTGCCAGCAGGCTCAGAGAGGCCGGGGAGCTGTTTTTT; CDR3: CASRLREAGELFF
V: TRBV24-1; J: TRBJ2-5; D: TRBD1; size: -; DNA: TGTGCCACCAGTGAGGGGACAGCAAGAGCGTCCCAGTACTTC; CDR3: CATSEGTARASQYF
V: TRBV20-1; J: TRBJ2-5; D: TRBD1; size: -; DNA: TGCAGTGCTAGAGAGGTGCAGGGGGCCGGGGAGACCCAGTACTTC; CDR3: CSAREVQGAGETQYF
V: TRBV7-2; J: TRBJ2-2; D: TRBD2; size: -; DNA: TGTGCCAGCAGCTATGGAGCGGGGGCGGGAACCGGGGAGCTGTTTTTT; CDR3: CASSYGAGAGTGELFF
V: TRBV20-1; J: TRBJ1-2; D: TRBD1; size: few; DNA: TGCAGTTTCCCCGCGGGACAGGGGGCACTCTATGGCTACACCTTC; CDR3: CSFPAGQGALYGYTF
V: TRBV2; J: TRBJ2-1; D: -; size: many; DNA: TGTGCCAGTCTCCCCCACCAAAGCGGGTATGAGCAGTTCTTC; CDR3: CASLPHQSGYEQFF
V: TRBV4-2; J: TRBJ1-6; D: -; size: -; DNA: TGTGCCAGCAGCCAAGATGGGCAGGGGAATTCACCCCTCCACTTT; CDR3: CASSQDGQGNSPLHF
V: TRBV27; J: TRBJ1-2; D: -; size: few; DNA: TGTGCCAGCAGTCACCTTACAGGGCTCTCCTATGGCTACACCTTC; CDR3: CASSHLTGLSYGYTF
V: TRBV28; J: TRBJ1-1; D: -; size: many; DNA: TGTGCCAGCAGTTTATACGGGGGGCGTCACACTGAAGCTTTCTTT; CDR3: CASSLYGGRHTEAFF
V: TRBV20-1; J: TRBJ1-1; D: TRBD1; size: many; DNA: TGCAGTGCTAGAGATCTCCGACAGGGGGACACTGAAGCTTTCTTT; CDR3: CSARDLRQGDTEAFF
V: TRBV4-3; J: TRBJ1-4; D: -; size: -; DNA: TGCGCCAGCAGCCAAGACAGAGCTGCAACTAATGAAAAACTGTTTTTT; CDR3: CASSQDRAATNEKLFF
V: TRBV5-1; J: TRBJ2-5; D: TRBD2; size: few; DNA: TGCGCCAGCAGCCCCCGGGGGGGGGCTGGTGAGACCCAGTACTTC; CDR3: CASSPRGGAGETQYF
V: TRBV7-2; J: TRBJ2-2; D: -; size: many; DNA: TGTGCCAGCAGCGAACGTAGAACGAACACCGGGGAGCTGTTTTTT; CDR3: CASSERRTNTGELFF
V: TRBV28; J: TRBJ2-2; D: -; size: -; DNA: TGTGCCAGCAGTCCGACTCTGGCGGACACCGGGGAGCTGTTTTTT; CDR3: CASSPTLADTGELFF
V: TRBV5-1; J: TRBJ2-3; D: TRBD2; size: many; DNA: TGCGCCAGCAACCCTAGCGGGGGGGGCACAGATACGCAGTATTTT; CDR3: CASNPSGGGTDTQYF
V: TRBV7-3; J: TRBJ2-1; D: TRBD2; size: few; DNA: TGTGCCAGCAGCTTTTCACCGGGAGGGACGTCTTACAATGAGCAGTTCTTC; CDR3: CASSFSPGGTSYNEQFF
V: TRBV6-4; J: TRBJ1-5; D: -; size: few; DNA: TGTGCCAGCAGCGCGGAGGGGGTTAGCAATCAGCCCCAGCATTTT; CDR3: CASSAEGVSNQPQHF
V: TRBV19; J: TRBJ2-7; D: -; size: few; DNA: TGTGCCAGTGGCCCCCCGAACGAGCAGTACTTC; CDR3: CASGPPNEQYF
V: TRBV20-1; J: TRBJ1-3; D: -; size: -; DNA: TGCAGTGCTAGAGTCCCGAGCTCTGGAAACACCATATATTTT; CDR3: CSARVPSSGNTIYF
V: TRBV5-1; J: TRBJ1-1; D: -; size: many; DNA: TGCGCCAGCAGCTTGGGGTGGGGCAGGTTGACTGAAGCTTTCTTT; CDR3: CASSLGWGRLTEAFF
V: TRBV20-1; J: TRBJ2-3; D: -; size: -; DNA: TGCAGTGCGAGTTTGGGGCAGGGCAAAAATACGCAGTATTTT; CDR3: CSASLGQGKNTQYF
V: TRBV5-1; J: TRBJ1-2; D: TRBD1; size: -; DNA: TGCGCCAGCAGCACCGGGACAGGGGGCCATGGCTACACCTTC; CDR3: CASSTGTGGHGYTF
V: TRBV6-1; J: TRBJ2-3; D: TRBD2; size: -; DNA: TGTGCCAGCTTTAGGCGCAGTGCGGGGGGCCCAGATACGCAGTATTTT; CDR3: CASFRRSAGGPDTQYF
V: TRBV2; J: TRBJ1-5; D: TRBD1; size: few; DNA: TGTGCCAGCAGAGAAGGGACAGTTAGCAATCAGCCCCAGCATTTT; CDR3: CASREGTVSNQPQHF
V: TRBV28; J: TRBJ1-5; D: -; size: -; DNA: TGTGCCAGCAGTTTCTGGACACTTGAGAGCAATCAGCCCCAGCATTTT; CDR3: CASSFWTLESNQPQHF
V: TRBV6-2/TRBV6-3; J: TRBJ1-1; D: -; size: many; DNA: TGTGCCAGCAGTTATATCGGGGATCCAAACACTGAAGCTTTCTTT; CDR3: CASSYIGDPNTEAFF
V: TRBV2; J: TRBJ2-7; D: -; size: many; DNA: TGTGCCAGCAATTCCAGGGCCCACGAGCAGTACTTC; CDR3: CASNSRAHEQYF
V: TRBV14; J: TRBJ2-7; D: TRBD2; size: few; DNA: TGTGCCAGCAGCCTAGCGGGGGGTTGGGTCGAGCAGTACTTC; CDR3: CASSLAGGWVEQYF
V: TRBV5-1; J: TRBJ2-1; D: TRBD1; size: many; DNA: TGCGCCAGCAGCGACGAGGGACAGGGTCTAGGATATGAGCAGTTCTTC; CDR3: CASSDEGQGLGYEQFF
V: TRBV5-5; J: TRBJ2-7; D: -; size: -; DNA: TGTGCCAGCAGCTGGGGGGACGAGCAGTACTTC; CDR3: CASSWGDEQYF
V: TRBV27; J: TRBJ1-3; D: -; size: -; DNA: TGTGCCACCAGATCCTTCTCTGGAAACACCATATATTTT; CDR3: CATRSFSGNTIYF
V: TRBV2; J: TRBJ2-1; D: TRBD2; size: many; DNA: TGTGCCAGCAGTGGGTGGACTAGCGGGAGGAACAATGAGCAGTTCTTC; CDR3: CASSGWTSGRNNEQFF
V: TRBV29-1; J: TRBJ2-7; D: TRBD2; size: -; DNA: TGCAGCGTTGACGGACTAGCGGGAGGGCCGGGCGAGCAGTACTTC; CDR3: CSVDGLAGGPGEQYF
V: TRBV3-1; J: TRBJ2-3; D: -; size: many; DNA: TGTGCCAGCAGCCAGGACTACTTCACAGATACGCAGTATTTT; CDR3: CASSQDYFTDTQYF
V: TRBV6-5; J: TRBJ2-5; D: TRBD1; size: -; DNA: TGTGCCAGCAGTTACGAGGGGGCTCAAGAGACCCAGTACTTC; CDR3: CASSYEGAQETQYF
V: TRBV11-2; J: TRBJ2-1; D: TRBD2; size: few; DNA: TGTGCCAGCGGATACCCCCCTACCGGGACTAGCGGGGACTACAATGAGCAGTTCTTC; CDR3: CASGYPPTGTSGDYNEQFF
V: TRBV29-1; J: TRBJ1-1; D: -; size: -; DNA: TGCAGCGTTCCTAGGGGGGGCGCGGACACTGAAGCTTTCTTT; CDR3: CSVPRGGADTEAFF
V: TRBV5-5; J: TRBJ1-5; D: -; size: -; DNA: TGTGCCAGCAGCCTGGCGACACCTTCGGGCAATCAGCCCCAGCATTTT; CDR3: CASSLATPSGNQPQHF
V: TRBV5-1; J: TRBJ2-5; D: -; size: -; DNA: TGCGCCAGCAGAGAGGCAGCGGGTGTGGAGACCCAGTACTTC; CDR3: CASREAAGVETQYF
V: TRBV11-2; J: TRBJ2-1; D: -; size: many; DNA: TGTGCCAGCAGCCTACCTCGTCTGAGTAACAATGAGCAGTTCTTC; CDR3: CASSLPRLSNNEQFF
V: TRBV10-3; J: TRBJ2-1; D: -; size: -; DNA: TGTGCCATCAGCGGAGAGCTTCAGGGCGATGAGCAGTTCTTC; CDR3: CAISGELQGDEQFF
V: TRBV5-1; J: TRBJ2-1; D: -; size: many; DNA: TGCGCCAGCAGCTTGGCCGCGGTTCGCTCCTACAATGAGCAGTTCTTC; CDR3: CASSLAAVRSYNEQFF
V: TRBV7-3; J: TRBJ1-6; D: -; size: -; DNA: TGTGCCAGCAGCTCCCCCGGGTCACCCCTCCACTTT; CDR3: CASSSPGSPLHF